These 4 T cell receptor beta chains were sequenced from one sample in a study of T-cell memory formation after mild COVID-19. TCRdb recomputed calls from the 5' RACE reads with MiXCR, one row per CDR3 protein. The sample carries hundreds of thousands of distinct CDR3 sequences, 20% to 25% recorded once. The sequenced sample consisted of PBMCs or a T cell subset sorted from them (not recorded which). The receptors shown here come from an adult woman who had mild COVID-19 (a few samples of this study predate the infection). Cell type and time point are not known.

The chain couples TRBV3-1 to TRBJ1-1; D ambiguous. The V end lost 2 bases, the J end lost 1 base, and 5 bases lay between the germline ends. The CDR3 is 13 amino acids. Looked up from germline, CDR1 is LGHDT and CDR2 is YNNKEL (reference sequence). CDR3 bases: TGTGCCAGCAGCCAATTCGAGAACACTGAAGCTTTCTTT. Residues: CASSQFENTEAFF.

This chain uses TRBV24-1 with TRBJ1-1, with TRBD1 identical over 12 bases. The CDR3 spans 14 residues. Germline assignment: CDR1 KGHDR and CDR2 SFDVKD. The V segment lost 7 bases and the J segment 4 bases; nucleotides outside the gene matches: 3. CDR3 bases: TGTGCCACCAGGGGACAGGGGGCCAGCACTGAAGCTTTCTTT. It translates to CATRGQGASTEAFF.

This clonotype appeared a few times. The rearrangement joins TRBV4-1 to TRBJ2-1, with 7 bases that match TRBD2. J gave up 2 bases and V 4 bases, and 5 bases lay outside the gene matches. CDR3 length: 15 residues. Germline values: CDR1 MGHRA, CDR2 YSYEKL. As DNA, the CDR3 is TGCGCCAGCAGCCGGGAGGGACCTGCCTACAATGAGCAGTTCTTC. Translated: CASSREGPAYNEQFF.

This clonotype has a handful of counts. The chain is built from TRBV11-3 and TRBJ2-1; D remains ambiguous. The CDR3 sequence is 14 residues long. Trimming stripped 2 bases from V and 5 bases from J, with 10 bases between. Germline V gene data show CDR1 as SGHNT and CDR2 as YENEEA. This CDR3 is CASSLPFVDNEQFF. CDR3 in DNA: TGTGCCAGCAGCTTACCCTTCGTTGACAATGAGCAGTTCTTC.